The sequence of this T cell receptor beta chain was determined in a study of neoadjuvant nivolumab and ipilimumab in lung cancer. General study findings and limits: Only a small number of samples underwent TCR sequencing. Pretherapy blood TCR richness correlated positively with resected tumor richness. Only two of four nivolumab-treated tumors gained richness and clonality by surgery.

The table came from immunoSEQ multiplex PCR; TCRdb's copy has only in-frame clones and leaves some out. There are roughly 6,000 clones in the sample; about two thirds occur only once, and 13% to 15% lies in the top ten. A note on this clone: The antigen is not known.

The CDR3 is 17 residues long. V was cut by 0 bases and J by 5 bases, with 20 bases left in between. Germline V CDR1 and CDR2: LNHNV, YYDKDF (reference sequence). The source was tumor tissue, collected after neoadjuvant nivolumab, alone or with ipilimumab, at or shortly before surgery. This rearrangement joins TRBV15 to TRBJ2-7; D may be TRBD1 (6 bases). The sequence was collected from an adult with non-small cell lung cancer. CDR3 in amino acids: CATSRDREWAGAHEQYF. DNA for the CDR3: TGTGCCACCAGCAGAGATCGGGAATGGGCAGGGGCCCACGAGCAGTACTTC. The whole variable domain, filled in from reference TRBV15 and TRBJ2-7, reads DAMVIQNPRYQVTQFGKPVTLSCSQTLNHNVMYWYQQKSSQAPKLLFHYYDKDFNNEADTPDNFQSRRPNTSFCFLDIRSPGLGDTAMYLCATSRDREWAGAHEQYFGPGTRLTVT.